The subject of this entry is one TCR beta chain. Per the authors' pipeline: Quantification of nucleated cells was approximated via reference gene primer amplification. The repertoire was sequenced with immunoSEQ multiplex PCR; TCRdb's copy has only in-frame clones and lacks some. The DNA was the basis for D and trimming; V, J and clone size are from that table. There are under 250,000 clones in the sample; 70% to 90% occur only once, and over 5.5% lies in the top ten. This specimen belongs to a study of blood T cell repertoires in COVID-19. About the research overall: From the United States, Italy and Spain came samples of acute and convalescent COVID-19. Nucleic acid was either cDNA or gDNA, and it came from T cells, B-cell-depleted T cells, or PBMCs.

V shed 1 base, J shed 7 bases, and the junction held 4 bases outside the gene matches. Per the germline V gene, CDR1 is MGHRA and CDR2 is YSYEKL. This CDR3 has 15 residues. This receptor was obtained from a woman between 55 and 75 years old with active or convalescent COVID-19. The chain employs TRBV4-1 and TRBJ1-6; TRBD1 aligns across 7 bases. The sample was peripheral blood. The CDR3 here is CASSQVGRGNSPLHF. The CDR3 region has the DNA TGCGCCAGCAGCCAAGTCGGCAGGGGGAATTCACCCCTCCACTTT.